This TCR beta chain was sequenced in a study of post-analysis software for immune sequencing data. Study outcomes and limitations: The study found TRBV5-6, TRBV5-1 and TRBV20-1 among about 5 TRBV segments more frequent in patients than controls.

Each TCR beta cDNA library carried unique molecular identifiers. TCRdb re-called the PCR reads with MiXCR, one entry per CDR3 protein. The table includes about 820,000 distinct CDR3 sequences, roughly 58% detected once. The CDR3 covers 13 residues. The V gene lost 1 base and the J gene lost 7 bases, with 10 bases spanning the gap. From germline, CDR1 is SGHAT and CDR2 FQNNGV. As concerns this clonotype: The target antigen is unknown.

This TCR derives from a girl between 5 and 17 years old with multiple sclerosis. Material: blood. The V gene is TRBV11-2, the J gene TRBJ1-2; D is undetermined. This CDR3 is CASSLAQLAGYTF. CDR3 bases: TGTGCCAGCAGCTTAGCCCAATTGGCTGGCTACACCTTC.